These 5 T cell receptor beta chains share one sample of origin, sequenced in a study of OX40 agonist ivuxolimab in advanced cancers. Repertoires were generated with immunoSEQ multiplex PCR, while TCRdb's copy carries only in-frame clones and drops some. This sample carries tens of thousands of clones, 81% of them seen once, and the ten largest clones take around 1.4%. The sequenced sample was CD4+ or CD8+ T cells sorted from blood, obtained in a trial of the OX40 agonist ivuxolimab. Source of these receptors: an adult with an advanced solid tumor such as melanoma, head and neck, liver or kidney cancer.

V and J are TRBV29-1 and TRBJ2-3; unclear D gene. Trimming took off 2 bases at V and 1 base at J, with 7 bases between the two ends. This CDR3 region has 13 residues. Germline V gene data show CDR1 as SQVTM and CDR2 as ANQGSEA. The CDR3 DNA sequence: TGCAGCGTTGAAAGCTGGGGCACAGATACGCAGTATTTT. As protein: CSVESWGTDTQYF.

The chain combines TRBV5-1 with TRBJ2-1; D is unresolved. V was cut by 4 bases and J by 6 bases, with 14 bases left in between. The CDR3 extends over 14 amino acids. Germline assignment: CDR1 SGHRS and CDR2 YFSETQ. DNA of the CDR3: TGCGCCAGCAGCCCATTAATAGGGTTCAATGAGCAGTTCTTC. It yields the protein CASSPLIGFNEQFF.

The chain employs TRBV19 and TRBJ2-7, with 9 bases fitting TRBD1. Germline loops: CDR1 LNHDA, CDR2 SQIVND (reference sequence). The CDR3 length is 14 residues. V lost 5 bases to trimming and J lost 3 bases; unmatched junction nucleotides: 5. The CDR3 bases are TGTGCCAGTAGTGTACAGGGGGCGAACTACGAGCAGTACTTC. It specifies CASSVQGANYEQYF.

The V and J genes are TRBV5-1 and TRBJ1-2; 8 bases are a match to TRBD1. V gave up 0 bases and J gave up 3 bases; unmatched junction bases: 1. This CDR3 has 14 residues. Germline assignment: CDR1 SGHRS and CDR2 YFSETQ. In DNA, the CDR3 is TGCGCCAGCAGCTTGGAGACAGGGGACTATGGCTACACCTTC. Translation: CASSLETGDYGYTF.

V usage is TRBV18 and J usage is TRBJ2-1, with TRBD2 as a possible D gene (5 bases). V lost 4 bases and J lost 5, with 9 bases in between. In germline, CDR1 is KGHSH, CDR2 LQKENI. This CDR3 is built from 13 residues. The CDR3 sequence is CASSRTQDNEQFF. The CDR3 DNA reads TGTGCCAGCTCACGGACTCAAGACAATGAGCAGTTCTTC. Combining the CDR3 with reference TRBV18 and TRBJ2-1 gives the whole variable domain NAGVMQNPRHLVRRRGQEARLRCSPMKGHSHVYWYRQLPEEGLKFMVYLQKENIIDESGMPKERFSAEFPKEGPSILRIQQVVRGDSAAYFCASSRTQDNEQFFGPGTRLTVL.